A selection of T cell receptor beta chains follows, all from one sample in a study of early T cells in non-severe SARS-CoV-2 infection. Via MiXCR, TCRdb re-called the 5' RACE reads, giving one row per CDR3 protein. The sample lists about 100,000 distinct CDR3 sequences; around 12% were seen once. The specimen sequenced was whole blood. The receptors were gathered from an adult who was a healthcare worker with PCR-confirmed SARS-CoV-2 infection or an uninfected control (not recorded which). CDR3s leave out the opening cysteine and the closing phenylalanine or tryptophan.

v_call cdr3_aa
TRBV28 ASSFPGTGATPMNTEAF
TRBV6-5 ASSIQGEGYEQY
TRBV11-2 ASSLVVWRAVRADTQY
TRBV10-3 AISPTLQGLNTEAF
TRBV11-2 ASSLMTTDTQY
TRBV6-2/TRBV6-3 ASSSPRTGMVQY
TRBV5-1 ASSLAPGGNEQF
TRBV20-1 SAFLCRELF
TRBV7-8 ASSYHNEQF
TRBV20-1 SADDAF
TRBV18 ASSPTSVLNEQF
TRBV20-1 SAAPLSDEQF
TRBV9 ASSVSSSYNSPLH
TRBV5-6 ASSLARQTGEQF
TRBV6-2/TRBV6-3 ASSYPYGSEQF
TRBV9 ASSTGGSYEQY
TRBV28 ASSHGSWDNEQF
TRBV10-3 AISETLRSYEQY
TRBV27 ASKSIQGSGELF
TRBV6-1 ASRGPDVAKNIQY
TRBV2 ASSYGWQV
TRBV5-1 ASSQDPTGQGNQPQH